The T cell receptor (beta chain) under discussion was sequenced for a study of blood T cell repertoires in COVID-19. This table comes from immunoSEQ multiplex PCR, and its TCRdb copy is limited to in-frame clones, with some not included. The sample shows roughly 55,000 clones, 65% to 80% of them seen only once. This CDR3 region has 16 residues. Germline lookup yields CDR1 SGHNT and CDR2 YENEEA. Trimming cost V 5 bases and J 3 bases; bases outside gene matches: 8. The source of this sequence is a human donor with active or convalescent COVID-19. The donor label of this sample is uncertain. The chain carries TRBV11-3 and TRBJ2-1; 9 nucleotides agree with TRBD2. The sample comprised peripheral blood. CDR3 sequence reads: CASSPPSGRNYNEQFF. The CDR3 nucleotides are TGTGCCAGCAGCCCCCCCAGCGGGAGGAACTACAATGAGCAGTTCTTC.